Each of the 27 T cell receptor beta chains below was sequenced from the same sample in a study of tumor-infiltrating lymphocytes in primary liver carcinoma. The template, roughly 510 ng total RNA, yielded TCR beta cDNA made with a constant-region primer. Libraries of TCR beta came from three nested multiplex PCR rounds with slightly modified ARM-PCR. For roughly 10 cycles apiece, the opening two PCR rounds ran with TRBV1-TRBV30 forward primers and a C-beta reverse primer. MiXCR, applied by TCRdb to the multiplex PCR reads, yields one record per CDR3 protein. The profile covers approximately 53,000 distinct CDR3 sequences, with over 65% appearing a single time and approximately 25% taken by the ten largest. Between roughly 17 and 31 mg of unsorted bulk tissue served as the source from which RNA and DNA were co-extracted. Input material: liver tumor tissue from sampling region 5. The subset is: tumor region T5, tumor centre. Every receptor here comes from a man in his forties or fifties with primary liver carcinoma and hepatitis B virus infection.

About this clonotype: A read error may account for a junction end that differs from germline. The chain employs TRBV4-1 and TRBJ2-2; perhaps TRBD2 as D (6 bases). Germline loops: CDR1 MGHRA, CDR2 YSYEKL. The CDR3 length is 14 residues. CDR3 protein: CASSGRGDAGELFF. The CDR3 DNA reads as TGCGCCAGCAGCGGGCGGGGAGATGCCGGTGAGCTGTTCTTT.

This clonotype was counted a few times. An end of the junction differs from the germline gene, which may be a read error. The J gene is TRBJ1-6, the V gene TRBV13; TRBD1 is a possible D gene (5 bases). Per the germline V gene, CDR1 is PRHDT and CDR2 is FYEKMQ (reference sequence). This CDR3 comprises 16 residues. CDR3 loop: CANSSPVGDGSSPLHF. CDR3 DNA: TGTGCCAACAGCTCCCCGGTAGGGGATGGGAGTTCACCCCTCCACTTT.

Worth noting for this clonotype: The final CDR3 position lacks the conserved phenylalanine or tryptophan, pointing to a likely read error. Because the CDR3's place on the DNA is in doubt, the DNA is left out and the CDR3 is given as listed by TCRdb. V and J are TRBV4-2 and TRBJ1-2. The CDR3 is 15 residues long, counting both termini. Germline CDR1 reads LGHNA; CDR2 reads YNFKEQ. The CDR3 sequence: CASSQDRQGNYGYTL.

This clonotype occurred many times. The V call is TRBV30, the J call TRBJ2-7, with 8 positions matching TRBD2. After removal of 2 bases from V and 7 bases from J, the junction contained 7 bases not matched to a gene. The CDR3 extends over 13 amino acids. The germline gives CDR1 GTSNPN, CDR2 SVGIG (reference sequence). This CDR3 reads CAWSTTSEWEQYF. Written as DNA, the CDR3 is TGTGCCTGGAGTACGACTAGCGAGTGGGAGCAGTACTTC.

The chain carries TRBV7-9 and TRBJ1-3; no clear D gene. The germline V gene encodes CDR1 SEHNR and CDR2 FQNEAQ (reference sequence). This CDR3 has 16 residues. This CDR3 reads CTGSPPAGVSGNTIYF. The CDR3 coding sequence is TGTACCGGCAGCCCACCCGCCGGGGTGAGTGGAAACACCATATATTTT.

Notes on this clonotype: An end of the junction does not agree with germline; a read error may underlie this. The chain uses TRBV5-4 and TRBJ2-7, with TRBD1 matching 8 bases. The CDR3 loop spans 15 amino acids. CDR1 and CDR2 (germline): SGHNT, YYREEE (reference sequence). The CDR3 DNA reads TGTACCAGCAGGTCTGGGACAGGCACGAGAGGCGAGCAGTACTTC. This codes for CTSRSGTGTRGEQYF. The complete variable domain, with remaining parts taken from reference TRBV5-4 and TRBJ2-7, reads ETGVTQSPTHLIKTRGQQVTLRCSSQSGHNTVSWYQQALGQGPQFIFQYYREEENGRGNFPPRFSGLQFPNYSSELNVNALELDDSALYLCTSRSGTGTRGEQYFGPGTRLTVT.

Points on this clonotype: This CDR3 is missing its conserved last phenylalanine or tryptophan, likely due to a read error. The V and J genes are TRBV11-3 and TRBJ2-1, with unresolved D. Germline V gene data show CDR1 as SGHNT and CDR2 as YENEEA. Deletions cut 8 bases from V and 5 bases from J, with 16 bases between. The CDR3 contains 14 residues. The CDR3 here is CASDVRGRDNEQFL. The CDR3 DNA reads TGTGCCAGCGACGTAAGAGGACGGGACAATGAGCAGTTCTTA.

In this sample, this clonotype turned up a few times. This CDR3 is missing its conserved last phenylalanine or tryptophan, likely due to a read error. The rearrangement uses TRBV20-1 and TRBJ1-1, with a weak D call TRBD1 (6 bases). Germline CDR1 DFQATT, CDR2 SNEGSKA (reference sequence). The CDR3 sequence is 15 residues long. V lost 3 bases and J 1 base, leaving 15 bases between the germline ends. The CDR3 sequence is CSASLGGAENTEAFL. The CDR3 nucleotides are TGCAGTGCTAGTCTAGGGGGGGCCGAGAACACTGAAGCTTTCCTT.

This clonotype is medium-sized (0.01 to 0.1%) in the sample. The chain carries TRBV4-2 and TRBJ1-2; no reliable D call. Germline V CDR1 and CDR2: LGHNA, YNFKEQ. V was cut by 5 bases and J by 2 bases, with 12 bases left in between. The CDR3 runs 14 residues. The CDR3 is CASSALDGNYGYTF. In DNA, the CDR3 is TGTGCCAGCAGCGCCCTTGATGGGAACTATGGCTACACCTTC.

By frequency in the sample, this clonotype is medium-sized. The V and J genes are TRBV29-1 and TRBJ1-1; D is unclear. V was shortened by 6 bases and J by 2 bases, with 13 bases between the two germline ends. Germline assignment: CDR1 SQVTM and CDR2 ANQGSEA. The CDR3 has 13 amino acids. CDR3 amino acids: CSVEPKGNTEAFF. In DNA, the CDR3 is TGCAGCGTCGAACCCAAGGGAAACACTGAAGCTTTCTTT.

Concerning this clonotype: Its ends do not fully match the called genes, so a read error is possible. The gene calls are TRBV28 and TRBJ2-7, with D perhaps TRBD1 (5 bases). The germline CDR1 and CDR2 sequences are MDHEN and SYDVKM. This CDR3 is built from 15 residues. CDR3 loop: CASSPTYRNLYEKYF. The DNA of the CDR3 is TGTGCCAGCAGTCCCACTTACAGGAACCTCTACGAGAAGTACTTC.

This clonotype was counted ten times or more. The V gene is TRBV30, the J gene TRBJ2-1; 9 bases agree with TRBD1. This CDR3 is built from 13 residues. V trimming: 4 bases; J trimming: 6 bases; junction bases outside the gene matches: 4. Looked up from germline, CDR1 is GTSNPN and CDR2 is SVGIG (reference sequence). This chain's CDR3 is CAWTSGQGNEQFF. The CDR3 DNA sequence: TGTGCCTGGACCTCGGGACAGGGCAATGAGCAGTTCTTC.

Notes on this clonotype: An end of the junction does not agree with germline; a read error may underlie this. The chain couples TRBV6-2 or TRBV6-3 to TRBJ2-4; 7 bases map to TRBD2. Per germline, CDR1 MNHEY and CDR2 SVGEGT. The CDR3 runs to 21 residues. The CDR3 spells CASSSHPLTGGKILAKNIQYF. DNA for the CDR3: TGTGCCAGCAGTTCCCACCCCCTCACGGGAGGAAAAATTCTGGCCAAAAACATTCAGTATTTC.

V and J are TRBV11-3 and TRBJ2-7; perhaps TRBD1 as D (5 bases). Trimming took off 7 bases at V and 5 bases at J, with 21 bases between the two ends. In germline, CDR1 is SGHNT, CDR2 YENEEA. This CDR3 region has 15 residues. The CDR3 region is CASNIEGWGSHEQYF. CDR3 DNA: TGTGCCAGCAACATAGAAGGATGGGGCAGCCACGAGCAGTACTTC.

Remarks on this clonotype: This likely comes from a read error, as the CDR3 has no conserved phenylalanine or tryptophan at its end. The gene calls are TRBV6-5 and TRBJ1-1; D possibly corresponds to TRBD1 (6 bases). V dropped 5 bases and J dropped 6 bases, with 25 bases sitting between them. Per germline, CDR1 MNHEY and CDR2 SVGAGI. The CDR3 spans 17 residues. The CDR3 here is CASSPPTGAVAIAEAFY. The CDR3 nucleotides are TGTGCCAGCAGTCCCCCCACGGGGGCGGTAGCTATCGCTGAAGCTTTCTAT.

The table lists this clonotype with a count of one. As the CDR3 is not closed by the conserved phenylalanine or tryptophan, this likely results from a read error. The V and J genes are TRBV11-3 and TRBJ2-3; TRBD1 might be the D (7 bases). The germline CDR1 and CDR2 sequences are SGHNT and YENEEA. There are 15 residues in the CDR3. The CDR3 nucleotides are TGTGCCAGCAGCTTTAGCGGAAGGCGGACAGGTACGCAGTATATT. Translated: CASSFSGRRTGTQYI.

Comments on this clonotype: Given the absence of the conserved phenylalanine or tryptophan at the CDR3 end, a read error is likely. Because the CDR3's place on the DNA is in doubt, the DNA is left out and the CDR3 is given as listed by TCRdb. The chain recombines TRBV6-6 with TRBJ2-7; the table's D call, TRBD2, has no DNA check behind it. Germline values: CDR1 MNHNY, CDR2 SVGAGI (reference sequence). The CDR3 is 16 amino acids long, termini counted. The CDR3 is CASSHRAGGPTYEQHL.

This clonotype was seen many times. The J gene is TRBJ2-1, the V gene TRBV29-1, with TRBD2 matching 9 bases. Trimming removed 4 bases from V and 8 bases from J; junction bases left unmatched: 12. Looked up from germline, CDR1 is SQVTM and CDR2 is ANQGSEA. The CDR3 length is 15 residues. The CDR3 sequence: CSVGGPAREGYEQFF. CDR3 coding DNA: TGCAGCGTTGGGGGTCCAGCGCGGGAGGGCTATGAGCAGTTCTTC.

CDR3 amino acids: CANREGSPYNEQFF. CDR3 nucleotides: TGTGCCAATAGAGAGGGGAGTCCCTACAATGAGCAGTTCTTC. The chain recombines TRBV11-2 with TRBJ2-1; D possibly uses TRBD1 or TRBD2 (5 bases each). V lost 10 bases and J 2 bases, leaving 15 bases between the germline ends. This CDR3 contains 14 residues. Germline CDR1 and CDR2: SGHAT and FQNNGV.

The chain has TRBV11-2 and TRBJ2-5; the D is unclear. This CDR3 has 15 amino acids. Germline CDR1 reads SGHAT; CDR2 reads FQNNGV. Trimming stripped 9 bases from V and 14 bases from J, with 31 bases between. CDR3: CASSPVGLVPEIQYF. The CDR3 nucleotides read TGTGCCAGTAGCCCCGTCGGGCTAGTCCCAGAGATCCAATACTTC. The full variable domain, rest sourced from reference TRBV11-2 and TRBJ2-5, is EAGVAQSPRYKIIEKRQSVAFWCNPISGHATLYWYQQILGQGPKLLIQFQNNGVVDDSQLPKDRFSAERLKGVDSTLKIQPAKLEDSAVYLCASSPVGLVPEIQYFGPGTRLLVL.

To note about this clonotype: The junction does not match germline at one end; this may be a read error. CDR3: CASSFGTVADTQYF. The CDR3 nucleotides are TGTGCCAGCAGCTTCGGGACAGTGGCGGATACCCAGTATTTT. The chain has TRBV5-8 and TRBJ2-3, with 7 bases lining up with TRBD1. Germline lookup yields CDR1 SGHTS and CDR2 YDEGEE. The CDR3 contains 14 residues.

In its sample, this clonotype was seen many times. The chain recombines TRBV5-6 with TRBJ1-2; no reliable D call. V was cut by 3 bases and J by 7 bases, with 10 bases left in between. In germline, CDR1 is SGHDT, CDR2 YYEEEE. The CDR3 spans 12 residues. For the CDR3, the DNA is TGTGCCAGCAGCTCCGGGAAATCTGGCTACACCTTC. Residues: CASSSGKSGYTF.

This clonotype is a singleton in its sample. J is TRBJ1-2 and V is TRBV28, with 10 nucleotides matching TRBD1. The CDR3 totals 14 residues. Germline CDR1 and CDR2: MDHEN and SYDVKM. Germline trimming cut 5 bases from V and 7 bases from J; bases unmatched to any gene: 7. CDR3 loop: CASSETGGLIGYTF. The CDR3, as DNA: TGTGCCAGCAGTGAGACAGGGGGCCTAATTGGCTACACCTTC.

As for this clonotype: Germline is not matched at one junction end, which may reflect a read error. This chain links TRBV11-2 with TRBJ2-6; D ambiguous. CDR1 SGHAT and CDR2 FQNNGV come from the germline V gene. This CDR3 is 18 amino acids long. The CDR3 protein is CASSSWVPNLSEANVLTF. Here the CDR3 DNA reads TGTGCCAGCAGCAGCTGGGTGCCAAATCTCTCTGAGGCCAACGTCCTAACTTTC.

In this sample, this clonotype turned up a few times. V usage is TRBV7-3 and J usage is TRBJ2-3, with D possibly matching TRBD2 (5 bases). The CDR3 has 15 amino acids. Between the trimmed V and J ends, which lost 2 bases and 2 bases, there was a span of 11 bases. Looked up from germline, CDR1 is SGHTA and CDR2 is FQGTGA. This CDR3 reads CASSLRGRVTDTQYF. The CDR3 DNA reads as TGTGCCAGCAGCTTACGAGGGAGAGTCACAGATACGCAGTATTTT.

Concerning this clonotype: At one end the junction does not follow the germline gene, possibly because of a read error. The genes are TRBV7-9 and TRBJ1-2; 10 nucleotides align to TRBD1. The CDR3 sequence is 16 residues long. Germline-derived CDR1 and CDR2 are SEHNR and FQNEAQ (reference sequence). The CDR3 sequence is CAGSREGQGFNYGYTF. The CDR3 nucleotides are TGTGCCGGCAGCCGAGAGGGACAGGGGTTTAACTATGGCTACACATTC.

With respect to this clonotype: At one boundary the junction diverges from the germline segment, which might be a read error. J is TRBJ2-7 and V is TRBV4-2; possibly TRBD1 or TRBD2 for D (5 bases each). The CDR3 loop spans 15 amino acids. CDR1 is LGHNA and CDR2 is YNFKEQ in the germline V gene. The CDR3 nucleotides read TGTGCCAACAGCCAAGACAAGGGGAGCGACTACGAGCAGTACTTC. Translation gives CANSQDKGSDYEQYF.